The TCR beta chain described here comes from a study of T cell responses to AZD1222 COVID-19 vaccine. Study-wide results and limits: Two doses of AZD1222 preceded a rise in Spike-specific TCR breadth and depth.

Pooling was applied to second doses at about 4 or about 12 weeks. Some clones are missing from TCRdb's copy, which holds only in-frame ones; the method was immunoSEQ multiplex PCR. The table includes fewer than 200,000 clones, around 87% detected once. The V and J ends lost 4 bases and 3 bases respectively, with 22 bases between them. The V gene's germline CDR1 is MGHDK and CDR2 SYGVNS. This CDR3 has 17 amino acids. This clone was detected only a few times. As yet, its antigen is unknown. The input for sequencing was peripheral blood, taken 28 days after the second AZD1222 dose. The source of this sequence is an adult who received the AZD1222 COVID-19 vaccine. The V and J genes are TRBV25-1 and TRBJ2-7; D gene ambiguous. CDR3 in DNA: TGTGCCAGCAGTGGAAACCCGCTCGGTCCGTCCTACTACGAGCAGTACTTC. Protein sequence: CASSGNPLGPSYYEQYF.